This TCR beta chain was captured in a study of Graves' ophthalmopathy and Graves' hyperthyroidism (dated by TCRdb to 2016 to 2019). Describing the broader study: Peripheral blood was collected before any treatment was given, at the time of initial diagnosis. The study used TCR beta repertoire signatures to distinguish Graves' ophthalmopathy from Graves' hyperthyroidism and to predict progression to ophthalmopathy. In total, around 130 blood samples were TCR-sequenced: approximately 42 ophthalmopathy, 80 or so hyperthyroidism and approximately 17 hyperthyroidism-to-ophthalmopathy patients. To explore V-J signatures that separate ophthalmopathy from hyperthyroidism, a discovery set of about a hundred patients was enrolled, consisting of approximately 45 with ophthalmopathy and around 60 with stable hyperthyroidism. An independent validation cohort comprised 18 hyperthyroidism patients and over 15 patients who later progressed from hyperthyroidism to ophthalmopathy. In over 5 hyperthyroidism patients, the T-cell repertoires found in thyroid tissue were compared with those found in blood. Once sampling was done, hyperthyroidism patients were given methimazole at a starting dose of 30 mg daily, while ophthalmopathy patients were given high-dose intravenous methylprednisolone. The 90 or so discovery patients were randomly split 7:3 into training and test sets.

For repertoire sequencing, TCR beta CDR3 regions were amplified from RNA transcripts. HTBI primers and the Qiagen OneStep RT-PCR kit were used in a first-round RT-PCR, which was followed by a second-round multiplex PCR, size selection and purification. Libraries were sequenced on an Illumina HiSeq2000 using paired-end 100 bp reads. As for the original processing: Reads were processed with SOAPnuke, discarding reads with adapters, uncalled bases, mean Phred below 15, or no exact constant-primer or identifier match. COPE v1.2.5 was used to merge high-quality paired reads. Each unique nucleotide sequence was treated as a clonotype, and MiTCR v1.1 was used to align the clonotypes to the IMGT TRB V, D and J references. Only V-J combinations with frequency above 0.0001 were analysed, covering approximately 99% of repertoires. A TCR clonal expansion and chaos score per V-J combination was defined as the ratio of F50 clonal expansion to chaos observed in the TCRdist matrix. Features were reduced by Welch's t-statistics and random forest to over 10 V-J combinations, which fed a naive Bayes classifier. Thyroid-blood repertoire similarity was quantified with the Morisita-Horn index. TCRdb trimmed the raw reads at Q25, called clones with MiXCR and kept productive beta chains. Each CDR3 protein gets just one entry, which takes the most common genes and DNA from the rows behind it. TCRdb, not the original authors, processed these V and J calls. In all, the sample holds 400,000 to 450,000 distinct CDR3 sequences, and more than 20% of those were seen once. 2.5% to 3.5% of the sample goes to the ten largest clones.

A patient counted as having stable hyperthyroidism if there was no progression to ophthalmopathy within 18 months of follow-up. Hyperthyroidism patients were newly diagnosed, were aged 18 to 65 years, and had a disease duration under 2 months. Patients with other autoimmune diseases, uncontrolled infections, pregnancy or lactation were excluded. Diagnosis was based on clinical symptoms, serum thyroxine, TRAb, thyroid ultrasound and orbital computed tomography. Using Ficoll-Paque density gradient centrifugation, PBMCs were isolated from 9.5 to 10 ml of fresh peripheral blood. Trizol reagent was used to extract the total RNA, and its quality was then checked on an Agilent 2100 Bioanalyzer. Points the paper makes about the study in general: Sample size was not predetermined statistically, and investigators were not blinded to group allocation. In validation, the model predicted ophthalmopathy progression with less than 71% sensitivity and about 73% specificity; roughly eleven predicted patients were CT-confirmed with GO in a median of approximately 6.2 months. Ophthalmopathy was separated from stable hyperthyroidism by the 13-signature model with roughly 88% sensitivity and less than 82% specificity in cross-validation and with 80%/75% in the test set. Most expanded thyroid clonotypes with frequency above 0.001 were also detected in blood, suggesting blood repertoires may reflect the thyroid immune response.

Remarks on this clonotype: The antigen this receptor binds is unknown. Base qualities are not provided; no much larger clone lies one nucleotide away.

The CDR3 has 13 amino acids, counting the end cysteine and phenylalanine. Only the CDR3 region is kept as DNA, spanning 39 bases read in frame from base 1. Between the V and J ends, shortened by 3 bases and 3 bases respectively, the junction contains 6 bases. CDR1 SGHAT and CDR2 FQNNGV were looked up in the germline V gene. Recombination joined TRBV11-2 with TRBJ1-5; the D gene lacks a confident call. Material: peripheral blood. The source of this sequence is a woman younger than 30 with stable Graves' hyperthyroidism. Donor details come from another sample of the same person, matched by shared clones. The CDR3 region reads CASSFGHNQPQHF. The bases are TGTGCCAGCAGCTTTGGGCACAATCAGCCCCAGCATTTT.